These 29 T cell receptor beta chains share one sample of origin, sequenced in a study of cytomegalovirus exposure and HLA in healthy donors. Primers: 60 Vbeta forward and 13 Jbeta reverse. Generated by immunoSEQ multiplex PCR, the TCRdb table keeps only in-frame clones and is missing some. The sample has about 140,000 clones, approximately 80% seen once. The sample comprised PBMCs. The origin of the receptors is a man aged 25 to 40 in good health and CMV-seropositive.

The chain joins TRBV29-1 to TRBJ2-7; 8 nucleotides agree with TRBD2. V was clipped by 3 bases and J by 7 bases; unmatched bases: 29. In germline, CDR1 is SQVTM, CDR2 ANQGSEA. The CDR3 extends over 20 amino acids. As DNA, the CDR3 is TGCAGCGTTGAGGTTTTGGGGTGGACGGGAGGGTCTCCTCGCGGGAGTGAGCAGTACTTC. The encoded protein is CSVEVLGWTGGSPRGSEQYF.

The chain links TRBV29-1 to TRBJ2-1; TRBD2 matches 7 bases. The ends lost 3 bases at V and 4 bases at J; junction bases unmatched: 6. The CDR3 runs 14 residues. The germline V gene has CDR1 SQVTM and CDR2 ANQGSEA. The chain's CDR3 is CSVEAGVAYNEQFF. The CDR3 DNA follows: TGCAGCGTTGAGGCGGGAGTTGCATACAATGAGCAGTTCTTC.

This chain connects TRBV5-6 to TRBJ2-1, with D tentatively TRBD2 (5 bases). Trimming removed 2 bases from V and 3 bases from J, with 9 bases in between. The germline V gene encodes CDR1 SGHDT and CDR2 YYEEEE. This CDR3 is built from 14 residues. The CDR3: CASSFWTLYNEQFF. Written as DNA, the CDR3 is TGTGCCAGCAGCTTCTGGACTCTCTACAATGAGCAGTTCTTC.

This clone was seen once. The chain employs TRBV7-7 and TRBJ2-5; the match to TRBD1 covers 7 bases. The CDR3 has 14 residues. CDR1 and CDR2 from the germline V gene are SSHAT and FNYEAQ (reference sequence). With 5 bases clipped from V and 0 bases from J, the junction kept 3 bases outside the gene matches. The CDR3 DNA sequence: TGTGCCAGCAGCGAGGACAGGTACCAAGAGACCCAGTACTTC. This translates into CASSEDRYQETQYF.

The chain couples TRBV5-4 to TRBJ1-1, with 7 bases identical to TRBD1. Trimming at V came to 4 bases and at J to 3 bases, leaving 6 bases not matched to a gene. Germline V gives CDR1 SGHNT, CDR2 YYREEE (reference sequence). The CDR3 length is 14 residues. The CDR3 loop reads CASSATGTDTEAFF. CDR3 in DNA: TGTGCCAGCAGCGCCACCGGGACAGACACTGAAGCTTTCTTT.

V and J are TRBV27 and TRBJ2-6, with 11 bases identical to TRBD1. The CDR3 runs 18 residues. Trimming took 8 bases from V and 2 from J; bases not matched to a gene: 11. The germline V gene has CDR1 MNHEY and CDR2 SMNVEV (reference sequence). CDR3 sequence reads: CASARTGGDWAGANVLTF. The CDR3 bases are TGTGCCAGCGCGCGGACAGGGGGCGACTGGGCTGGGGCCAACGTCCTGACTTTC.

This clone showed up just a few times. In nucleotides, the CDR3 is TGTGCCAGCAGCCAAGAAGGGACTAGATCCTACGAGCAGTACTTC. It specifies CASSQEGTRSYEQYF. The rearrangement joins TRBV4-2 to TRBJ2-7; 8 positions agree with TRBD2. The CDR3 is 15 residues long. V was pared by 0 bases and J by 1 base, with 2 bases of the junction left unmatched. Germline V gene sequence: CDR1 LGHNA, CDR2 YNFKEQ.

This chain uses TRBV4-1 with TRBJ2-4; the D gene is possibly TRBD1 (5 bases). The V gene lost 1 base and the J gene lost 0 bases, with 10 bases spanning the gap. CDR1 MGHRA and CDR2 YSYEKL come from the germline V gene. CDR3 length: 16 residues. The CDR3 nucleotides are TGCGCCAGCAGCCAAGCTACAGGAGCAGCCAAAAACATTCAGTACTTC. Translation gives CASSQATGAAKNIQYF.

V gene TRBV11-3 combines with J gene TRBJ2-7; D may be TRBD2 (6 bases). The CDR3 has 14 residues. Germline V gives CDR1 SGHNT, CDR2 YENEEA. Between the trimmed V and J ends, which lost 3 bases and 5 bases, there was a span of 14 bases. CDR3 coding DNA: TGTGCCAGCAGCTTTGGGGGGACCGGCGACGAGCAGTACTTC. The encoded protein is CASSFGGTGDEQYF.

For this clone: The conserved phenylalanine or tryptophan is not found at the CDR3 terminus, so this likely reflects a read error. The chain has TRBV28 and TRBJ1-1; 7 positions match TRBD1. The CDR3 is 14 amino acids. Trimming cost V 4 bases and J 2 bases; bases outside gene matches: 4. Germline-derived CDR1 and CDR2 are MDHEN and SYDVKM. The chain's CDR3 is CASSSQGGNTEAFL. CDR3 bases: TGTGCCAGCAGTTCCCAGGGGGGCAACACTGAAGCTTTCCTT.

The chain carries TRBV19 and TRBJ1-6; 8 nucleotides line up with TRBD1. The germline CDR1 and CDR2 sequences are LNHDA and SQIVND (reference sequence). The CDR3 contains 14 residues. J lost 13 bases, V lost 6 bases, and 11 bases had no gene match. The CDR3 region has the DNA TGTGCCAGTAGACCACCAGGACAGGGACCGCCCCTCCACTTT. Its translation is CASRPPGQGPPLHF.

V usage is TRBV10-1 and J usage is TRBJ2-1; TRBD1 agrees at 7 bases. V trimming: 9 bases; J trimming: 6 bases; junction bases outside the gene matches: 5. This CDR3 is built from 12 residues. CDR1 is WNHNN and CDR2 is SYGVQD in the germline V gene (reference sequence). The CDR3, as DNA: TGCGCCAGAGACAGGGCACGCAATGAGCAGTTCTTC. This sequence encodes CARDRARNEQFF.

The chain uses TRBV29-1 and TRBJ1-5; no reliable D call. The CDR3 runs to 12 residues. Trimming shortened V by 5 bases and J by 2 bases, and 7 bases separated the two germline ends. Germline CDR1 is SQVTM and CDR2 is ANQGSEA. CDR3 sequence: CSVKSGNQPQHF. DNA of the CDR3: TGCAGCGTTAAATCCGGCAATCAGCCCCAGCATTTT.

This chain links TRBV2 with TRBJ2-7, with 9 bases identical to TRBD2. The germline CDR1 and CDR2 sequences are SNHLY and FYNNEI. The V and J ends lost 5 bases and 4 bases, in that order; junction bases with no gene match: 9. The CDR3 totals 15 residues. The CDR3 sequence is CASSLSSGVIYEQYF. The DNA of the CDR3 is TGTGCCAGCAGTCTTTCTAGCGGGGTGATTTACGAGCAGTACTTC.

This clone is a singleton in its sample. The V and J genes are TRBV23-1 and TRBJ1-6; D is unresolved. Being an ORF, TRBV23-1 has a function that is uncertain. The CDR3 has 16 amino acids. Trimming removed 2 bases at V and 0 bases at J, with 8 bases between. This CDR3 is CASSQGRSSYNSPLHF. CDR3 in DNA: TGCGCCAGCAGTCAAGGTAGGAGCTCCTATAATTCACCCCTCCACTTT.

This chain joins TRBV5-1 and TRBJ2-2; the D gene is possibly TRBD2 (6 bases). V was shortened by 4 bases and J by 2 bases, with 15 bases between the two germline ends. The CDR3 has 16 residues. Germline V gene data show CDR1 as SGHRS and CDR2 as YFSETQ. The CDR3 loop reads CASSQRGTANTGELFF. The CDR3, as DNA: TGCGCCAGCAGCCAACGGGGGACGGCAAACACCGGGGAGCTGTTTTTT.

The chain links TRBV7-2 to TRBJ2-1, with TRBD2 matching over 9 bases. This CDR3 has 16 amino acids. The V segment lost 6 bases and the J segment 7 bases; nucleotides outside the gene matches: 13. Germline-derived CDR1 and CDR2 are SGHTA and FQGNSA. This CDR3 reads CASSLSGSSGVNEQFF. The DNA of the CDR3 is TGTGCCAGCAGTCTTAGCGGGAGTAGTGGGGTGAATGAGCAGTTCTTC.

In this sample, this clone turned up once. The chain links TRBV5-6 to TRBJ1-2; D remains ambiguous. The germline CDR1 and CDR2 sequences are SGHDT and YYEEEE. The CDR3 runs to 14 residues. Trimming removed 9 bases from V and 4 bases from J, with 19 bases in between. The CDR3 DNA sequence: TGTGCCACCAGGATTTCCTGGCAGATCTATGGCTACACCTTC. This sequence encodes CATRISWQIYGYTF.

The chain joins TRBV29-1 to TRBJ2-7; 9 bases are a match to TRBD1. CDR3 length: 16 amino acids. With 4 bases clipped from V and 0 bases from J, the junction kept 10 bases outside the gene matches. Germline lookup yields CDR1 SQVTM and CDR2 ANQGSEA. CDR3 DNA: TGCAGCGTTGCCGGGACAGGGCCTTCGAGCTCCTACGAGCAGTACTTC. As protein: CSVAGTGPSSSYEQYF.

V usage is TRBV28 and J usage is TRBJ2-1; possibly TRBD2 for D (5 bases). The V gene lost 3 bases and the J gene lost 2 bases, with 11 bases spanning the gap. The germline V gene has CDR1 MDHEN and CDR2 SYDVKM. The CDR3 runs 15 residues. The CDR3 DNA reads TGTGCCAGCAGTTTTAGAGGGCGACCCTACAATGAGCAGTTCTTC. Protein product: CASSFRGRPYNEQFF.

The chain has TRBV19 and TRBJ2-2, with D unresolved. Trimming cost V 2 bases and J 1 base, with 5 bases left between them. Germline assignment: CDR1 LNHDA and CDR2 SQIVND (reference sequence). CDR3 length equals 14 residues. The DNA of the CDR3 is TGTGCCAGTAGTATAACGGTGAACACCGGGGAGCTGTTTTTT. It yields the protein CASSITVNTGELFF. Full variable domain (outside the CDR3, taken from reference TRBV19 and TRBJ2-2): DGGITQSPKYLFRKEGQNVTLSCEQNLNHDAMYWYRQDPGQGLRLIYYSQIVNDFQKGDIAEGYSVSREKKESFPLTVTSAQKNPTAFYLCASSITVNTGELFFGEGSRLTVL.

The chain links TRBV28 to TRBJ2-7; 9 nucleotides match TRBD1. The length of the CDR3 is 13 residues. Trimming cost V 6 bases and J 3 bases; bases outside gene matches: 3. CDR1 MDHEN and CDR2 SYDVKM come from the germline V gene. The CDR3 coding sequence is TGTGCCAGCAGGGGGACAGGGCTCTACGAGCAGTACTTC. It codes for CASRGTGLYEQYF.

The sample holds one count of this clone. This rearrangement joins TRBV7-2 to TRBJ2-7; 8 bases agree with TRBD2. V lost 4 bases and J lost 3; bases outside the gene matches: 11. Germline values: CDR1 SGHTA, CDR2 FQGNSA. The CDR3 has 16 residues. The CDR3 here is CASSSYEPGLDYEQYF. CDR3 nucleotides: TGTGCCAGCAGCTCCTACGAACCGGGACTAGACTACGAGCAGTACTTC.

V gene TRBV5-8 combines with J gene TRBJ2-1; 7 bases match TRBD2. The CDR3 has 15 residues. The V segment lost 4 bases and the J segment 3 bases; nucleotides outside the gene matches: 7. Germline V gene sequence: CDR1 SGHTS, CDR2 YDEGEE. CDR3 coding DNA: TGTGCCAGCAGCCTAGGGCTAGCGGACTACAATGAGCAGTTCTTC. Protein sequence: CASSLGLADYNEQFF. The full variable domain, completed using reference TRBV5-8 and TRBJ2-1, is EAGVTQSPTHLIKTRGQQATLRCSPISGHTSVYWYQQALGLGLQFLLWYDEGEERNRGNFPPRFSGRQFPNYSSELNVNALELEDSALYLCASSLGLADYNEQFFGPGTRLTVL.

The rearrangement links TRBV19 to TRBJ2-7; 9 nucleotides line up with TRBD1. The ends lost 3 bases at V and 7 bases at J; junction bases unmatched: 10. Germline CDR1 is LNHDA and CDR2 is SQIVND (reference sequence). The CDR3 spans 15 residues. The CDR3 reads CASSILGTGSREQYF. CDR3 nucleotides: TGTGCCAGTAGTATTTTAGGGACAGGGTCCCGTGAGCAGTACTTC.

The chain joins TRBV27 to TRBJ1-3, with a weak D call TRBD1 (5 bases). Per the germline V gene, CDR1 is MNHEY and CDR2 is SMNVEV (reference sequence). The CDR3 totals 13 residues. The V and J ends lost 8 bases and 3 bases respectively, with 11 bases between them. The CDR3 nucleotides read TGTGCCAGCTCCCTGGGGCTTGGAAACACCATATATTTT. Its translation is CASSLGLGNTIYF.

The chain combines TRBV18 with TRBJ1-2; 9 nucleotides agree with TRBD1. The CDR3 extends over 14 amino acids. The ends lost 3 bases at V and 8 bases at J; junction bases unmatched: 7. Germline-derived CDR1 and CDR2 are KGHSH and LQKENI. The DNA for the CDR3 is TGTGCCAGCTCACCCCCGGGACAGGGCTACGGCTACACCTTC. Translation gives CASSPPGQGYGYTF. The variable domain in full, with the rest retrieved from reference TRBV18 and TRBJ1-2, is NAGVMQNPRHLVRRRGQEARLRCSPMKGHSHVYWYRQLPEEGLKFMVYLQKENIIDESGMPKERFSAEFPKEGPSILRIQQVVRGDSAAYFCASSPPGQGYGYTFGSGTRLTVV.

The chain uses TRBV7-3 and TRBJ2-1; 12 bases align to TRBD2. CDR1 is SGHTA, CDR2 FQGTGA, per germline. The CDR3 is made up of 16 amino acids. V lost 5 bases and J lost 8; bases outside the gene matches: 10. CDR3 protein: CASSPRGLAGGDEQFF. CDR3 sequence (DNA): TGTGCCAGCAGCCCCAGAGGTCTAGCGGGAGGGGATGAGCAGTTCTTC.

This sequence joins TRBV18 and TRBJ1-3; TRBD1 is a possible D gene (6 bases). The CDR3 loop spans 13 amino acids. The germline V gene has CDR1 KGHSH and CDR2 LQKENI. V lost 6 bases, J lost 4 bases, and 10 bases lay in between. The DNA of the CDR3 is TGTGCCAGCTCCCCTGGACAGGGAAACACCATATATTTT. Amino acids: CASSPGQGNTIYF.